Listed below are T cell receptor beta chains from one sample, sequenced in a study of tumor-infiltrating lymphocytes in primary liver carcinoma. From the multiplex PCR reads, TCRdb called clonotypes with MiXCR, one entry per CDR3 protein. The sample contains fewer than 90,000 distinct CDR3 sequences, over 60% of which appear only once. The sequenced material came from liver tumor tissue from sampling region 1. The receptors come from a man in his forties with primary liver carcinoma and hepatitis B virus infection. The CDR3 runs from the conserved cysteine through the conserved F or W. Fields, in order: J gene, clone size, V gene, D gene, CDR3 protein, CDR3 DNA. The D gene is left open where the match is weak. For some rows the clone size is stated as once, few or many, or as a class when expanded; others skip it.

j_call: TRBJ1-1
clone_size: .
v_call: TRBV11-2
d_call: .
cdr3_aa: CVSSTADPVTEAFF
cdr3_nt: TGTGTCAGCAGCACAGCCGATCCCGTAACTGAAGCTTTCTTT

j_call: TRBJ2-1
clone_size: .
v_call: TRBV11-2
d_call: .
cdr3_aa: CANSPRPSEAADEQFF
cdr3_nt: TGTGCCAACAGCCCTAGGCCGTCGGAGGCGGCCGATGAGCAGTTCTTC

j_call: TRBJ1-5
clone_size: once
v_call: TRBV2
d_call: .
cdr3_aa: CASSRQYSNQPQHF
cdr3_nt: TGTGCCAGCAGTAGACAGTATAGCAATCAGCCCCAGCATTTT

j_call: TRBJ2-6
clone_size: medium-sized
v_call: TRBV7-9
d_call: .
cdr3_aa: CASTGEDSGANVLTF
cdr3_nt: TGTGCCAGCACCGGGGAAGACTCTGGGGCCAACGTCCTGACTTTC

j_call: TRBJ2-3
clone_size: few
v_call: TRBV2
d_call: .
cdr3_aa: CASSNRDPTDTQYF
cdr3_nt: TGTGCCAGCAGTAACCGGGACCCCACAGATACGCAGTATTTT

j_call: TRBJ2-5
clone_size: .
v_call: TRBV29-1
d_call: .
cdr3_aa: CSACRSQETQNF
cdr3_nt: TGCAGCGCCTGTAGGAGCCAAGAGACCCAGAACTTC

j_call: TRBJ2-1
clone_size: few
v_call: TRBV13
d_call: .
cdr3_aa: CASSPRLSSPSYNEQFF
cdr3_nt: TGTGCCAGCAGCCCTAGATTGTCCAGCCCGTCCTACAATGAACAGTTCTTC

j_call: TRBJ2-3
clone_size: medium-sized
v_call: TRBV11-2
d_call: .
cdr3_aa: CASSPLTPRGDTQYF
cdr3_nt: TGTGCCAGCAGCCCTTTGACCCCGCGGGGAGATACGCAGTATTTT

j_call: TRBJ2-7
clone_size: few
v_call: TRBV4-1
d_call: .
cdr3_aa: CTSSLYPSGGGSYEQYF
cdr3_nt: TGCACCAGCAGCCTTTACCCTAGTGGAGGCGGCTCCTACGAGCAGTACTTC

j_call: TRBJ2-1
clone_size: many
v_call: TRBV12-3/TRBV12-4
d_call: .
cdr3_aa: CASSLWSLGRTNEQFF
cdr3_nt: TGTGCCAGCAGTCTCTGGAGCCTGGGCAGGACCAATGAGCAGTTCTTC

j_call: TRBJ2-3
clone_size: once
v_call: TRBV24-1
d_call: .
cdr3_aa: CATSEGIDTQYF
cdr3_nt: TGTGCCACCAGTGAGGGGATAGATACGCAGTATTTT

j_call: TRBJ1-5
clone_size: .
v_call: TRBV4-1
d_call: TRBD1
cdr3_aa: CASSRQGTGGDGNRPQHF
cdr3_nt: TGCGCCAGCAGCCGACAAGGAACAGGGGGCGATGGCAATCGGCCCCAACATTTT

j_call: TRBJ1-2
clone_size: many
v_call: TRBV11-2
d_call: .
cdr3_aa: CASSRGPGDRGYTF
cdr3_nt: TGTGCCAGCAGCCGAGGCCCAGGGGACCGCGGCTACACCTTC

j_call: TRBJ1-5
clone_size: many
v_call: TRBV7-9
d_call: TRBD1
cdr3_aa: CASSHSDRENQPQHF
cdr3_nt: TGTGCCAGCAGCCACTCGGACAGGGAAAACCAGCCCCAGCATTTT

j_call: TRBJ2-1
clone_size: .
v_call: TRBV10-3
d_call: .
cdr3_aa: CAISEMGDELFF
cdr3_nt: TGTGCCATCAGTGAGATGGGCGATGAGCTGTTCTTC

j_call: TRBJ2-1
clone_size: .
v_call: TRBV10-1
d_call: .
cdr3_aa: CASSDRRSCNEQFF
cdr3_nt: TGCGCCAGTAGCGACAGACGCTCCTGCAATGAGCAGTTCTTC

j_call: TRBJ2-1
clone_size: .
v_call: TRBV6-6
d_call: .
cdr3_aa: CVRMSLHSYNEQFF
cdr3_nt: TGTGTCAGGATGAGCCTCCACTCCTACAATGAGCAGTTCTTC

j_call: TRBJ2-5
clone_size: .
v_call: TRBV7-8
d_call: TRBD2
cdr3_aa: CVNSTLAGGQETQYF
cdr3_nt: TGTGTCAACAGCACTCTAGCGGGAGGCCAAGAGACCCAGTACTTC

j_call: TRBJ2-2
clone_size: .
v_call: TRBV5-4
d_call: .
cdr3_aa: CASSPFNRGTGELFF
cdr3_nt: TGTGCCAGCAGCCCTTTTAACCGAGGCACCGGGGAGCTGTTTTTC

j_call: TRBJ1-5
clone_size: .
v_call: TRBV7-8
d_call: .
cdr3_aa: CVSRVVTGNNQPQHF
cdr3_nt: TGTGTCAGCCGAGTGGTGACAGGAAACAATCAGCCCCAACATTTT

j_call: TRBJ1-1
clone_size: many
v_call: TRBV28
d_call: .
cdr3_aa: CASSVRTVNEAFF
cdr3_nt: TGTGCCAGCAGTGTGAGGACCGTTAATGAAGCTTTCTTT

j_call: TRBJ2-7
clone_size: .
v_call: TRBV11-2
d_call: .
cdr3_aa: CASGLTDTAHEQCF
cdr3_nt: TGTGCCAGCGGCTTAACTGACACTGCCCACGAGCAATGCTTC

j_call: TRBJ2-1
clone_size: once
v_call: TRBV24-1
d_call: .
cdr3_aa: CAISDLGQFGNEQFF
cdr3_nt: TGTGCCATCAGCGATTTGGGACAATTTGGGAATGAGCAGTTCTTC

j_call: TRBJ2-1
clone_size: medium-sized
v_call: TRBV11-2
d_call: .
cdr3_aa: CASSTSRGHPSSYNEQFF
cdr3_nt: TGTGCCAGCAGCACTTCCCGGGGACACCCGAGCTCCTACAATGAGCAGTTCTTC

j_call: TRBJ2-3
clone_size: once
v_call: TRBV11-2
d_call: .
cdr3_aa: CANSLSPLGDMRYF
cdr3_nt: TGTGCCAACAGCTTAAGTCCGTTAGGGGATATGCGGTATTTT

j_call: TRBJ2-3
clone_size: few
v_call: TRBV7-9
d_call: .
cdr3_aa: CASSLGHRSIDTQYF
cdr3_nt: TGTGCCAGCAGCTTAGGACACAGGAGCATAGATACGCAGTATTTT

j_call: TRBJ2-1
clone_size: .
v_call: TRBV11-2
d_call: .
cdr3_aa: CASSVAGSCNEQFF
cdr3_nt: TGTGCCAGCAGCGTGGCGGGAAGTTGCAATGAGCAGTTCTTC

j_call: TRBJ2-7
clone_size: .
v_call: TRBV12-3/TRBV12-4
d_call: .
cdr3_aa: CASSPRGSYEHYF
cdr3_nt: TGTGCCAGCAGTCCCCGTGGGTCATACGAGCATTACTTC

j_call: TRBJ2-2
clone_size: once
v_call: TRBV11-2
d_call: .
cdr3_aa: CVSSSRQASNTGGLFF
cdr3_nt: TGTGTCAGTAGCTCCAGACAGGCTTCGAACACCGGGGGGCTGTTTTTT

j_call: TRBJ2-7
clone_size: .
v_call: TRBV7-2
d_call: .
cdr3_aa: CASSLGGFYEQYF
cdr3_nt: TGTGCCAGCAGCTTAGGCGGTTTCTACGAGCAGTACTTC

j_call: TRBJ2-3
clone_size: .
v_call: TRBV20-1
d_call: .
cdr3_aa: CSARDIHTHDTQYF
cdr3_nt: TGCAGTGCCCGGGACATCCACACCCACGATACGCAGTATTTT

j_call: TRBJ1-1
clone_size: .
v_call: TRBV12-3/TRBV12-4
d_call: .
cdr3_aa: CASSTEEGTEAFF
cdr3_nt: TGTGCTAGCAGTACGGAGGAGGGAACCGAAGCTTTCTTT

j_call: TRBJ2-3
clone_size: .
v_call: TRBV29-1
d_call: TRBD2
cdr3_aa: CSAVVDSGTDTQYF
cdr3_nt: TGCAGCGCTGTAGTGGATAGCGGGACAGATACGCAGTATTTT

j_call: TRBJ2-5
clone_size: .
v_call: TRBV5-6
d_call: .
cdr3_aa: CASSFTGWETQYF
cdr3_nt: TGTGCGAGCAGCTTCACAGGGTGGGAGACCCAGTACTTC

j_call: TRBJ2-7
clone_size: .
v_call: TRBV12-3/TRBV12-4
d_call: .
cdr3_aa: CVSSTQNGVYEQYF
cdr3_nt: TGTGTCAGCAGTACCCAAAACGGGGTCTATGAGCAGTACTTC

j_call: TRBJ2-1
clone_size: .
v_call: TRBV28
d_call: TRBD1
cdr3_aa: CASSRGQPSSYNEQFF
cdr3_nt: TGTGCCAGCAGTAGGGGACAGCCTAGCTCCTACAATGAGCAGTTCTTC

j_call: TRBJ2-2
clone_size: few
v_call: TRBV2
d_call: TRBD2
cdr3_aa: CASRPFLNLAGLTGELFF
cdr3_nt: TGTGCCAGCAGGCCTTTTCTCAATTTAGCGGGACTCACCGGGGAGCTGTTTTTT

j_call: TRBJ2-5
clone_size: .
v_call: TRBV7-9
d_call: TRBD2
cdr3_aa: CASSLPASGSTKTQYF
cdr3_nt: TGTGCCAGCAGCTTACCCGCTAGCGGGAGTACGAAGACCCAGTACTTC

j_call: TRBJ2-1
clone_size: .
v_call: TRBV20-1
d_call: .
cdr3_aa: CSARMVTAATIRDYEQFF
cdr3_nt: TGCAGTGCTAGAATGGTAACGGCAGCTACCATCAGGGACTATGAGCAGTTCTTC

j_call: TRBJ2-7
clone_size: .
v_call: TRBV13
d_call: .
cdr3_aa: CASSLVLTAEQYF
cdr3_nt: TGTGCCAGCAGCTTGGTACTAACGGCTGAGCAGTACTTC

j_call: TRBJ1-2
clone_size: .
v_call: TRBV28
d_call: .
cdr3_aa: CTSSSSGLMDAGDDYGYTF
cdr3_nt: TGTACCAGCAGTTCCTCGGGACTTATGGATGCAGGGGATGACTACGGCTACACCTTC

j_call: TRBJ2-4
clone_size: .
v_call: TRBV29-1
d_call: TRBD1
cdr3_aa: CSALGTAKNIRYF
cdr3_nt: TGCAGCGCCCTCGGGACAGCCAAAAATATTCGGTACTTC

j_call: TRBJ2-2
clone_size: many
v_call: TRBV4-1
d_call: .
cdr3_aa: CASGGGGGYTGELFF
cdr3_nt: TGCGCCAGCGGAGGGGGCGGGGGATACACCGGGGAGCTGTTTTTT

j_call: TRBJ1-1
clone_size: many
v_call: TRBV14
d_call: .
cdr3_aa: CASSSTGRGLTEAFF
cdr3_nt: TGTGCCAGCAGCTCCACCGGGAGGGGACTCACTGAAGCTTTCTTT

j_call: TRBJ2-3
clone_size: .
v_call: TRBV29-1
d_call: TRBD2
cdr3_aa: CSVAAGGDIDTRYF
cdr3_nt: TGCAGCGTGGCGGCGGGGGGAGACATAGATACGCGGTATTTT

j_call: TRBJ2-3
clone_size: .
v_call: TRBV4-1
d_call: TRBD2
cdr3_aa: CASSRGAGEIDTRYF
cdr3_nt: TGCGCCAGCAGCCGGGGTGCGGGAGAGATAGATACGCGGTACTTT

j_call: TRBJ2-1
clone_size: .
v_call: TRBV12-2
d_call: .
cdr3_aa: CASCLDTPNRFNEQFF
cdr3_nt: TGCGCAAGTTGCTTAGACACCCCCAACCGGTTCAATGAGCAGTTCTTC

j_call: TRBJ2-3
clone_size: medium-sized
v_call: TRBV11-2
d_call: .
cdr3_aa: CASGTGTDTQYF
cdr3_nt: TGTGCCAGCGGGACCGGCACAGATACGCAGTATTTT

j_call: TRBJ2-7
clone_size: .
v_call: TRBV6-1
d_call: .
cdr3_aa: CASSEEVGGSYEQCF
cdr3_nt: TGTGCCAGCAGTGAAGAGGTGGGGGGTAGCTACGAGCAGTGCTTC

j_call: TRBJ2-5
clone_size: once
v_call: TRBV12-3/TRBV12-4
d_call: TRBD1
cdr3_aa: CARNWTGQETQYF
cdr3_nt: TGTGCCAGAAACTGGACAGGTCAAGAGACCCAGTACTTC

j_call: TRBJ2-1
clone_size: .
v_call: TRBV10-2
d_call: .
cdr3_aa: CANSADSNEQFF
cdr3_nt: TGCGCCAACAGTGCAGATAGCAATGAGCAGTTCTTC

j_call: TRBJ1-1
clone_size: many
v_call: TRBV28
d_call: .
cdr3_aa: CASSSPPQGNMNTEAFF
cdr3_nt: TGTGCCAGCAGTTCTCCGCCCCAGGGGAACATGAACACTGAAGCTTTCTTT

j_call: TRBJ2-1
clone_size: .
v_call: TRBV6-1
d_call: TRBD2
cdr3_aa: CASSVLSTGGDDEQFF
cdr3_nt: TGTGCCAGCAGTGTCCTCTCCACCGGGGGGGACGATGAGCAGTTCTTC

j_call: TRBJ2-1
clone_size: few
v_call: TRBV7-3
d_call: TRBD2
cdr3_aa: CASSQGLAVYNEQFF
cdr3_nt: TGTGCCAGCAGCCAGGGACTAGCGGTCTACAATGAGCAGTTCTTC

j_call: TRBJ1-2
clone_size: .
v_call: TRBV4-1
d_call: .
cdr3_aa: CASSQASRGSNYGYVF
cdr3_nt: TGCGCCAGCAGCCAAGCTTCTAGGGGGTCTAACTATGGCTACGTCTTC